The 6 T cell receptor beta chains presented below share a single source sample, sequenced in a study of CD8+CD57+ T cells in acquired aplastic anemia. Individuals selected for sequencing had exhibited CD8+CD57+ cell expansion on flow cytometry. The template for TCR beta VDJ and CDR3 sequence profiling was genomic DNA. TCRdb reanalysed the reads using MiXCR and keeps one entry per CDR3 protein. The table includes hundreds of thousands of distinct CDR3 sequences, under 40% detected once. Specimen: sorted CD4+, CD8+, or CD8+CD57+ T cells (not recorded which) from PBMCs. Receptors were obtained from a human donor with aplastic anemia.

CDR3 in DNA: TGTGCCAGCAGCACAACCGGACAGGGGAGTCCCTATGGCTACACCTTC. As protein: CASSTTGQGSPYGYTF. The gene calls are TRBV11-1 and TRBJ1-2; 9 bases match TRBD1. The J segment lost 4 bases and the V segment lost 5 bases, leaving 11 bases of the junction unmatched. CDR1 is SGHAT and CDR2 is FQDESV in the germline V gene (reference sequence). The CDR3 spans 16 residues.

The CDR3 region is CASLAASGVADTQYF. CDR3 nucleotides: TGTGCCAGCTTGGCTGCTAGCGGGGTGGCAGATACGCAGTATTTT. The chain joins TRBV2 to TRBJ2-3, with 9 bases identical to TRBD2. The germline V gene encodes CDR1 SNHLY and CDR2 FYNNEI. The junction had 10 bases not matched to a gene; V was cut back by 8 bases and J by 4 bases. This CDR3 has 15 residues.

The V call is TRBV7-6, the J call TRBJ1-1, with D perhaps TRBD1 (6 bases). This CDR3 has 14 residues. V was pared by 6 bases and J by 5 bases, with 16 bases between. Germline CDR1 reads SGHVS; CDR2 reads FNYEAQ. CDR3 sequence reads: CASRQAGEQTEAFF. The DNA for the CDR3 is TGTGCCAGCAGACAAGCAGGGGAGCAAACTGAAGCTTTCTTT. Looking up the rest from reference TRBV7-6 and TRBJ1-1 gives the full variable domain: GAGVSQSPRYKVTKRGQDVALRCDPISGHVSLYWYRQALGQGPEFLTYFNYEAQQDKSGLPNDRFSAERPEGSISTLTIQRTEQRDSAMYRCASRQAGEQTEAFFGQGTRLTVV.

V gene TRBV6-1 combines with J gene TRBJ1-1; the D is unclear. The length of the CDR3 is 13 residues. Germline-derived CDR1 and CDR2 are MNHNS and SASEGT. V was pared by 3 bases and J by 5 bases, with 10 bases between. DNA of the CDR3: TGTGCCAGCAGTGAGTTAGTGACAACTGAAGCTTTCTTT. This sequence encodes CASSELVTTEAFF.

The chain couples TRBV19 to TRBJ2-2; 9 bases match TRBD1. The V gene end was trimmed by 6 bases and the J gene end by 7 bases; junction bases not matched to a gene: 6. Germline CDR1 and CDR2: LNHDA and SQIVND (reference sequence). This CDR3 spans 14 amino acids. The DNA of the CDR3 is TGTGCCAGTAGAGGGACAGGGCAGGTCGGGGAGCTGTTTTTT. As protein: CASRGTGQVGELFF.

The table lists this clonotype with many counts. The V gene is TRBV20-1, the J gene TRBJ2-7, with a tentative D call TRBD2 (6 bases). CDR1 and CDR2 (germline): DFQATT, SNEGSKA (reference sequence). The CDR3 sequence is 14 residues long. The V and J ends lost 1 base and 6 bases respectively, with 16 bases between them. The CDR3 DNA reads TGCAGTGCTAGAGCCCACTCGTTCGGGGGCGAGCAGTACTTC. Translating it yields CSARAHSFGGEQYF.